This T cell receptor (beta chain) originates from a study of preoperative IRX-2 immunotherapy in early breast cancer (dated by TCRdb to between 2019 and 2020). The label giving this sample's treatment or condition can be read as: preoperative locoregional IRX-2 cytokine immunotherapy. The samples were obtained from a phase Ib study that tested preoperative, locoregional IRX-2 cytokine immunotherapy designed to prime immune responses. Patients with early-stage breast cancer who were given IRX-2 before surgery served as donors. CDR1 and CDR2, looked up from the germline V gene, are MNHEY and SVGAGI. V drops 2 bases and J drops 5 bases, leaving 12 bases in between. The CDR3 sequence holds 14 residues, the cysteine and phenylalanine included. The DNA shown is the 42-base CDR3, in frame from base 1. The method was the immunoSEQ multiplex PCR assay. TCRdb retrieved this table from immuneACCESS and kept in-frame rearrangements only. Not all clones are present; in checked studies, unresolved V genes account for under half, and no reason is known for the remainder. Here the sample has about 34,000 clones; nearly 95% occur a single time. About 6.8% of the sample is in the top ten clones.

On this clone itself: The specificity of this receptor is unknown. Base-call qualities are not available, and no considerably larger clone is one nucleotide away.

The sample was acquired from a patient treated with IRX-2 immunotherapy. The receptor's source is a human donor with breast cancer. This sequence uses TRBV6-5 and TRBJ2-5; TRBD2 is perhaps the D gene, given 5 matching bases. The CDR3 region reads CASSYPLWRETQYF. The nucleotide sequence reads as follows: TGTGCCAGCAGTTACCCTCTATGGAGGGAGACCCAGTACTTC.